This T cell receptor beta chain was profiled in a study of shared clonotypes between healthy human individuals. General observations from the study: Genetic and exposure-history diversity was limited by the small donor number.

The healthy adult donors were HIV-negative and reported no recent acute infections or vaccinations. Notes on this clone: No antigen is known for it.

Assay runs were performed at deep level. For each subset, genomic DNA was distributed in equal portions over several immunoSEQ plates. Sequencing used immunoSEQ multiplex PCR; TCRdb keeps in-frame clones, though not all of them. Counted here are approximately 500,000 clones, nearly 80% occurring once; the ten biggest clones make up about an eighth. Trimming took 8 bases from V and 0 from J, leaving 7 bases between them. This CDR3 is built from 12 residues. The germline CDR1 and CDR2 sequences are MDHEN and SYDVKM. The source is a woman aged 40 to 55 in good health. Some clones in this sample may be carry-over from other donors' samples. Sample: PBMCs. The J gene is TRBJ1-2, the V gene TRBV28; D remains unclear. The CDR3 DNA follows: TGTGCCAGCGGCAGAACTAACTATGGCTACACCTTC. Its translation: CASGRTNYGYTF.